This TCR beta chain was profiled in a study of response to subunit inactivated influenza vaccine. Study-level points and caveats: T cells newly recruited by each seasonal influenza vaccination are few, the authors suggested.

Details on this clonotype: The antigen remains undetermined.

The CDR3 is 14 residues long. V was shortened by 7 bases and J by 4 bases, with 16 bases between the two germline ends. TCRdb re-called the RT-PCR reads with MiXCR, one entry per CDR3 protein. The data contain about half a million distinct CDR3 sequences, approximately 11% of them singletons. The chain links TRBV12-3 or TRBV12-4 to TRBJ2-5, with TRBD2 as a possible D gene (5 bases). This sequence originates from a man aged 50 to 60 who received an inactivated influenza vaccine. The source was PBMCs from blood, collected 45 days after vaccination. The CDR3 loop reads CASMVGEPPETQYF. In DNA form, the CDR3 reads TGTGCCAGCATGGTGGGAGAGCCCCCAGAGACCCAGTACTTC.